The source of this TCR beta chain is a study of technical replicates of blood from a few donors. Profiled with immunoSEQ multiplex PCR; TCRdb holds only in-frame clones, not every one. The sample has around 70,000 clones; approximately 95% are singletons. The germline V and J ends were trimmed by 6 bases and 3 bases, with 15 bases remaining between them. Per germline, CDR1 MNHEY and CDR2 SMNVEV (reference sequence). The CDR3 length is 14 residues. The J gene is TRBJ2-7, the V gene TRBV27; tentative D call: TRBD1 (6 bases). This TCR was sampled from a human donor in good health. Sequenced: T cells isolated from PBMCs. In nucleotides, the CDR3 is TGTGCCAGCAGCCCTACAGGGTCCCGCTACGAGCAGTACTTC. This translates into CASSPTGSRYEQYF.